Below are 16 T cell receptor beta chains sequenced from a single sample in a study of blood T cell repertoires in COVID-19. Some clones are missing from TCRdb's copy, which holds only in-frame ones; the method was immunoSEQ multiplex PCR. In the table there are about 280,000 clones, about 87% of which are singletons. Sequences were obtained from PBMCs or T cells enriched from blood (not recorded which). The receptors stem from a woman aged 25 to 39 with acute COVID-19.

The chain recombines TRBV29-1 with TRBJ1-2; D is possibly TRBD1 (5 bases). The CDR3 consists of 12 residues. The germline V gene has CDR1 SQVTM and CDR2 ANQGSEA. V was shortened by 5 bases and J by 2 bases, with 9 bases between the two germline ends. This CDR3 is CSVTTVNYGYTF. In nucleotides, the CDR3 is TGCAGCGTTACGACAGTGAACTATGGCTACACCTTC.

The chain couples TRBV7-9 to TRBJ1-4; possibly TRBD1 for D (5 bases). There are 16 residues in the CDR3. Trimming took 7 bases from V and 3 from J, leaving 18 bases between them. Per germline, CDR1 SEHNR and CDR2 FQNEAQ (reference sequence). The CDR3 sequence is CASTETQGSANEKLFF. In nucleotides, the CDR3 is TGTGCCAGCACCGAAACCCAGGGATCAGCTAATGAAAAACTGTTTTTT.

This clone appeared once. The chain uses TRBV28 and TRBJ1-5, with 7 bases identical to TRBD1. Germline trimming cut 7 bases from V and 4 bases from J; bases unmatched to any gene: 10. This CDR3 region has 15 residues. Germline CDR1 and CDR2: MDHEN and SYDVKM. In DNA form, the CDR3 reads TGTGCCAGCAAACCAACAGGGGTAGGAAATCAGCCCCAGCATTTT. It encodes CASKPTGVGNQPQHF.

About this clone: Other DNA variants within this sample encode the same CDR3. This sequence joins TRBV25-1 and TRBJ1-1, with TRBD1 identical over 7 bases. This CDR3 is 10 amino acids long. The V gene end was trimmed by 8 bases and the J gene end by 14 bases; junction bases not matched to a gene: 8. CDR1 MGHDK and CDR2 SYGVNS come from the germline V gene. CDR3 sequence (DNA): TGTGCCAGCGGCGACAGGGTGGCCTTCTTT. Amino acids: CASGDRVAFF.

The chain is built from TRBV19 and TRBJ1-1, with 7 bases identical to TRBD1. The CDR3 loop spans 14 amino acids. V was pared by 1 base and J by 4 bases, with 3 bases of the junction left unmatched. Germline-derived CDR1 and CDR2 are LNHDA and SQIVND (reference sequence). The CDR3 bases are TGTGCCAGTAGTATAGGAGCAGGGGGCACTGAAGCTTTCTTT. This codes for CASSIGAGGTEAFF.

The chain recombines TRBV4-3 with TRBJ2-7, with 8 bases lining up with TRBD2. The CDR3 totals 18 residues. Looked up from germline, CDR1 is LGHNA and CDR2 is YSLEER. V shed 1 base and J 3 bases; nucleotides not matched to a gene: 14. The CDR3, as DNA: TGCGCCAGCAGCCAAGCTCCACCGGGGGGGGCCGAAATCTACGAGCAGTACTTC. Its translation is CASSQAPPGGAEIYEQYF.

The chain has TRBV28 and TRBJ2-1, with 10 bases lining up with TRBD2. The V and J ends lost 4 bases and 0 bases, in that order; junction bases with no gene match: 3. This CDR3 region has 16 residues. Germline V CDR1 and CDR2: MDHEN, SYDVKM. CDR3 residues: CASSSSSGGSYNEQFF. DNA for the CDR3: TGTGCCAGCAGTTCGTCTAGCGGGGGCTCCTACAATGAGCAGTTCTTC.

V is TRBV28 and J is TRBJ2-2, with 10 bases matching TRBD1. The CDR3 has 13 amino acids. Germline CDR1 MDHEN, CDR2 SYDVKM. J lost 9 bases, V lost 6 bases, and 4 bases had no gene match. The CDR3, as DNA: TGTGCCAGCAGGCGACAGGGGGCCCGGGAGCTGTTTTTT. This encodes CASRRQGARELFF.

As for this clone: Other DNA sequences in this sample translate to the same CDR3. This sequence joins TRBV9 and TRBJ2-1; TRBD2 matches 8 bases. There are 15 residues in the CDR3. The germline gives CDR1 SGDLS, CDR2 YYNGEE. J lost 0 bases, V lost 3 bases, and 2 bases had no gene match. This CDR3 is CASSASGSSYNEQFF. CDR3 bases: TGTGCCAGCAGCGCAAGCGGGAGCTCCTACAATGAGCAGTTCTTC.

This chain uses TRBV9 with TRBJ1-4, with no clear D. The length of the CDR3 is 13 residues. V lost 1 base, J lost 4 bases, and 5 bases lay in between. The germline V gene encodes CDR1 SGDLS and CDR2 YYNGEE. The CDR3 sequence is CASSVYGNEKLFF. CDR3 DNA sequence: TGTGCCAGCAGCGTATACGGTAATGAAAAACTGTTTTTT. Full variable domain (missing parts from reference TRBV9 and TRBJ1-4): DSGVTQTPKHLITATGQRVTLRCSPRSGDLSVYWYQQSLDQGLQFLIQYYNGEERAKGNILERFSAQQFPDLHSELNLSSLELGDSALYFCASSVYGNEKLFFGSGTQLSVL.

The rearrangement joins TRBV19 to TRBJ1-1, with no clear D. The V and J ends lost 3 bases and 6 bases respectively, with 8 bases between them. The CDR3 runs 12 residues. Germline CDR1 is LNHDA and CDR2 is SQIVND (reference sequence). This CDR3 reads CASSIRGPEAFF. CDR3 nucleotides: TGTGCCAGTAGTATCCGCGGGCCTGAAGCTTTCTTT.

This chain links TRBV5-1 with TRBJ2-3; TRBD2 agrees at 8 bases. V trimming: 0 bases; J trimming: 0 bases; junction bases outside the gene matches: 9. Germline CDR1 SGHRS, CDR2 YFSETQ. CDR3 length: 18 residues. CDR3 coding DNA: TGCGCCAGCAGCTTGGGAGGACTAGCCCCTTCTAGCACAGATACGCAGTATTTT. As protein: CASSLGGLAPSSTDTQYF.

The genes are TRBV4-1 and TRBJ1-5; 10 nucleotides align to TRBD1. Looked up from germline, CDR1 is MGHRA and CDR2 is YSYEKL. V trimming: 0 bases; J trimming: 0 bases; junction bases outside the gene matches: 14. The CDR3 sequence is 21 residues long. The CDR3 loop is CASSQDQPGQGRTGSNQPQHF. CDR3 in DNA: TGCGCCAGCAGCCAAGACCAACCGGGACAGGGGAGAACCGGTAGCAATCAGCCCCAGCATTTT.

The genes are TRBV5-1 and TRBJ2-1; possibly TRBD2 for D (5 bases). There are 12 residues in the CDR3. V was shortened by 0 bases and J by 9 bases, with 7 bases between the two germline ends. Germline V gene data show CDR1 as SGHRS and CDR2 as YFSETQ. The CDR3 loop reads CASSLGEGEQFF. DNA of the CDR3: TGCGCCAGCAGCTTGGGCGAGGGTGAGCAGTTCTTC.

This clone was observed a single time. J is TRBJ1-3 and V is TRBV3-1 (or the pseudogene TRBV3-2); 8 bases map to TRBD1. CDR1 and CDR2 from the germline V gene are LGHDT and YNNKEL (reference sequence). CDR3 size: 19 residues. J was trimmed by 4 bases and V by 0 bases; bases with no gene match: 14. As DNA, the CDR3 is TGTGCCAGCAGCCAAGACGCCGGGACAGGTCTAAGGAGCGGAAACACCATATATTTT. As protein: CASSQDAGTGLRSGNTIYF.

J is TRBJ2-7 and V is TRBV15; possibly TRBD2 for D (6 bases). This CDR3 contains 17 residues. CDR1 is LNHNV and CDR2 is YYDKDF in the germline V gene (reference sequence). Deletions cut 3 bases from V and 3 bases from J, with 21 bases between. CDR3 DNA: TGTGCCACCAGCAGGGATCGAATAACGGGAGTCGTCTACGAGCAGTACTTC. This codes for CATSRDRITGVVYEQYF.